The present T cell receptor (beta chain) was sequenced within a study of blood T cell repertoires in COVID-19 (dated by TCRdb to 2018 to 2021). Regarding the study in general: Samples from collaborators originated in the United States, Italy and Spain and spanned both the acute and convalescent phases of COVID-19. The material from the prospective study consisted of cDNA or gDNA derived from T cells, B-cell-depleted T cells, or PBMCs. Subjects who had been exposed to COVID-19, were actively infected with it, or had recovered from it provided the deeply sampled blood TCRbeta repertoires that made up the dataset. A freely available public database, intended as a resource for researchers studying the immune response to SARS-CoV-2, is where the repertoires were released. Samples were obtained from the ongoing ImmuneRACE study (first 160 participants) and from approximately 1,200 subjects provided by 6 global collaborators. Nearly every sample came with metadata listing a de-identified subject ID, COVID-19 status, age in years and sex. Where HLA class I and class II types were available, the types were taken from metadata supplied by the sample provider, not from assay-based typing. Study-level results and caveats: How much clinical and demographic metadata was included differed by source and by participant, and the metadata was provided uncurated.

TCRbeta CDR3 regions were amplified from genomic DNA using the immunoSEQ Assay, a bias-controlled multiplex PCR. The authors' pipeline ran thus. The number of nucleated cells in each sample was estimated by amplification of reference gene primers within the assay. To quantify the absolute abundance of each unique TCRbeta CDR3 rearrangement, sequence reads were collapsed and filtered. Productive Simpson clonality was computed per sample as the square root of Simpson's diversity index over productive rearrangements. The table comes from immuneACCESS by way of TCRdb, which keeps in-frame sequences with V and J called. Part of the clones is missing from these tables; in studies checked, under half for an unresolved V gene and the rest for unknown reasons. V, J and clone size are taken as reported in that table, and D and trimming were inferred from the DNA itself. The sample has roughly 380,000 clones on record, about 89% of them singletons. The ten largest clonotypes hold roughly 1.6% of the sample.

Spanning cysteine to phenylalanine, the CDR3 consists of 12 amino acids. CDR3 DNA is the only sequence kept; it has 36 bases, read in frame from the first base. Relative to germline, V is 5 bases shorter and J is 8 bases shorter, with 15 bases between their ends. CDR1 and CDR2 (GTSNPN, SVGIG) derive from the germline V gene (reference sequence). This clone is a singleton in its sample. Which antigen it targets is not known. One base away there is no much larger clone; base qualities are not given. At one collaborating source in Seattle, patients were enrolled during active infection and were followed longitudinally through the course of disease. Each collaborating institution followed its own protocols to collect whole blood in K2EDTA tubes. For TCRbeta analysis, collaborators shipped samples as frozen whole blood, isolated PBMCs, or DNA extracted from either of those sample types.

This sequence uses TRBV30 and TRBJ1-2, with no D gene named confidently. The origin of this receptor is a middle-aged woman with COVID-19, enrolled during active disease. Sequenced material: peripheral blood. The nucleotide sequence reads as follows: TGTGCCTGGGGACGCGGGTTGATCGGCTACACCTTC. The translation is CAWGRGLIGYTF.